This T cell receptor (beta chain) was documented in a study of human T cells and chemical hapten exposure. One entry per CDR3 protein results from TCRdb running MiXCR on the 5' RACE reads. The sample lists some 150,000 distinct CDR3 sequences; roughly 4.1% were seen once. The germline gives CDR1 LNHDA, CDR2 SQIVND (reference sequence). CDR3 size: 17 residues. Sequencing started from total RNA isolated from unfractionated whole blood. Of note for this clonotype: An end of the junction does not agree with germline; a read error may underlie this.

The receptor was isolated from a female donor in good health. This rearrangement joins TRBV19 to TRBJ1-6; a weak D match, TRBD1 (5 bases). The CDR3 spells CASRMQTGGRYNAPLHF. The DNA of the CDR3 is TGTGCCAGTAGGATGCAAACCGGGGGACGGTATAATGCACCCCTCCACTTT.